These 28 T cell receptor beta chains share one sample of origin, sequenced in a study of identical twins. Each CDR3 protein gets one entry after TCRdb re-called the 5' RACE reads with MiXCR. Of 500,000 to 550,000 distinct CDR3 sequences listed, about 20% are singletons. The sample also formed part of further work on yellow fever vaccine responses in identical twins.

Source material: CD4+ T cells sorted from blood. The source of these receptors is a woman aged 18-29 years in good health.

V usage is TRBV11-1 and J usage is TRBJ2-5; the match to TRBD1 covers 7 bases. V lost 3 bases, J lost 3 bases, and 16 bases stayed unmatched. The CDR3 consists of 18 residues. Per germline, CDR1 SGHAT and CDR2 FQDESV (reference sequence). CDR3: CASSFARFGLQGEETQYF. The CDR3 DNA sequence: TGTGCCAGCAGCTTCGCGAGGTTTGGACTTCAGGGGGAAGAGACCCAGTACTTC.

This clonotype was recorded many times. V usage is TRBV12-3 or TRBV12-4 and J usage is TRBJ1-1; D perhaps matches TRBD1 (6 bases). The V and J ends lost 6 bases and 2 bases respectively, with 13 bases between them. The length of the CDR3 is 14 residues. The CDR3 nucleotides read TGTGCCAGCAGATCTGACAGGTCTAACACTGAAGCTTTCTTT. Translated, it gives CASRSDRSNTEAFF.

The rearrangement uses TRBV18 and TRBJ2-1; TRBD2 might be the D (7 bases). V lost 2 bases and J lost 15, with 20 bases in between. The germline CDR1 and CDR2 sequences are KGHSH and LQKENI. CDR3 length: 14 amino acids. The CDR3 DNA sequence: TGTGCCAGCTCACCAGGTGGGGGGGCCCGAGGTCTGTTCTTC. It translates to CASSPGGGARGLFF.

In this sample, this clonotype turned up a few times. This CDR3 reads CSARAGVSTGELFF. The CDR3 DNA is TGCAGTGCCCGCGCGGGAGTTAGCACCGGGGAGCTGTTTTTT. The V gene is TRBV20-1, the J gene TRBJ2-2; 7 bases are shared with TRBD2. Germline CDR1 and CDR2: DFQATT and SNEGSKA (reference sequence). V trimming: 6 bases; J trimming: 4 bases; junction bases outside the gene matches: 8. The CDR3 is 14 residues long.

This clonotype was counted only a few times. V and J are TRBV10-3 and TRBJ2-2; D uncertain. V was pared by 4 bases and J by 0 bases, with 6 bases between. Germline-derived CDR1 and CDR2 are ENHRY and SYGVKD. This CDR3 spans 14 amino acids. In nucleotides, the CDR3 is TGTGCCATCAGTGGTGGGACGAACACCGGGGAGCTGTTTTTT. Its translation is CAISGGTNTGELFF.

The table lists this clonotype with a few counts. This chain links TRBV20-1 with TRBJ1-2; a possible D gene is TRBD1 (5 bases). In germline, CDR1 is DFQATT, CDR2 SNEGSKA (reference sequence). The CDR3 totals 13 residues. Trimming shortened V by 3 bases and J by 3 bases, and 11 bases separated the two germline ends. The chain's CDR3 is CSASQGRYYGYTF. The CDR3 DNA sequence: TGCAGTGCTAGCCAGGGCCGGTACTATGGCTACACCTTC.

This clonotype came up a few times. The gene calls are TRBV28 and TRBJ2-2; maybe TRBD2 (5 bases). The V end was cut by 7 bases, the J end by 6 bases, with 15 bases between. Germline CDR1 MDHEN, CDR2 SYDVKM. The CDR3 runs to 14 residues. CDR3: CASTQTRSAGELFF. CDR3 DNA sequence: TGTGCCAGCACCCAAACTAGGTCGGCCGGGGAGCTGTTTTTT.

J is TRBJ2-1 and V is TRBV19, with unresolved D. Trimming took 6 bases from V and 8 from J, leaving 8 bases between them. The CDR3 length is 11 residues. The germline CDR1 and CDR2 sequences are LNHDA and SQIVND (reference sequence). CDR3 region: CASRQFYEQFF. The CDR3 nucleotides are TGTGCCAGTAGACAGTTCTATGAGCAGTTCTTC.

This clonotype was detected a few times. The chain carries TRBV27 and TRBJ2-7; the match to TRBD2 covers 7 bases. In germline, CDR1 is MNHEY, CDR2 SMNVEV (reference sequence). Trimming at V came to 4 bases and at J to 7 bases, leaving 10 bases not matched to a gene. The CDR3 runs to 14 residues. For the CDR3, the DNA is TGTGCCAGCAGTTCCGGAGGGGCGCGGGGGGAGCAGTACTTC. Translation: CASSSGGARGEQYF.

This clonotype has only a few counts. The J gene is TRBJ2-7, the V gene TRBV29-1, with D unclear. CDR1 and CDR2 (germline): SQVTM, ANQGSEA. The CDR3 is 16 amino acids. Trimming left V 6 bases short and J 2 bases short, with 23 bases between. CDR3 bases: TGCAGCGTGGTCGGAAGGAGACCACCAGGCGCCTACGAGCAGTACTTC. It specifies CSVVGRRPPGAYEQYF.

The chain employs TRBV12-3 or TRBV12-4 and TRBJ2-5, with 12 bases lining up with TRBD2. Trimming removed 6 bases from V and 2 bases from J; junction bases left unmatched: 4. The CDR3 sequence is 15 residues long. CDR3 bases: TGTGCCAGCAGAGCACTAGCGGGGGGACAAGAGACCCAGTACTTC. This translates into CASRALAGGQETQYF.

This CDR3 is CATIPSGANVLTF. The CDR3 DNA is TGTGCCACCATACCCTCTGGGGCCAACGTCCTGACTTTC. The V gene is TRBV7-9, the J gene TRBJ2-6; D unresolved. Germline values: CDR1 SEHNR, CDR2 FQNEAQ (reference sequence). Trimming removed 10 bases from V and 0 bases from J, with 7 bases in between. This CDR3 spans 13 amino acids.

The chain links TRBV20-1 to TRBJ2-1, with D possibly being TRBD2 (5 bases). The V end lost 2 bases, the J end lost 0 bases, and 14 bases lay between the germline ends. The CDR3 runs 16 residues. CDR1 is DFQATT and CDR2 is SNEGSKA in the germline V gene (reference sequence). The CDR3 loop is CSARRGLPSSYNEQFF. The CDR3 DNA is TGCAGTGCTAGACGCGGACTTCCCTCCTCCTACAATGAGCAGTTCTTC.

The chain carries TRBV5-1 and TRBJ1-4; no clear D. Trimming took 2 bases from V and 5 from J, leaving 16 bases between them. Germline CDR1 is SGHRS and CDR2 is YFSETQ. This CDR3 comprises 16 residues. The CDR3 is CASSFSPPDQNEKLFF. CDR3 in DNA: TGCGCCAGCAGCTTTTCTCCGCCAGATCAAAATGAAAAACTGTTTTTT.

The chain carries TRBV18 and TRBJ2-1; possibly TRBD2 for D (6 bases). The V gene's germline CDR1 is KGHSH and CDR2 LQKENI. The germline V and J ends were trimmed by 1 base and 3 bases, with 13 bases remaining between them. CDR3 length: 16 amino acids. CDR3 bases: TGTGCCAGCTCACCACAGGAGGGGTTCGGCTACAATGAGCAGTTCTTC. This encodes CASSPQEGFGYNEQFF.

The V gene is TRBV5-1, the J gene TRBJ2-2; possible D gene TRBD1, 5 bases. The CDR3 extends over 14 amino acids. Trimming took 3 bases from V and 6 from J, leaving 12 bases between them. Germline lookup yields CDR1 SGHRS and CDR2 YFSETQ. CDR3 residues: CASSWIGAPGELFF. The CDR3 bases are TGCGCCAGCAGCTGGATAGGGGCCCCCGGGGAGCTGTTTTTT.

J is TRBJ2-7 and V is TRBV9; D unclear. This CDR3 is built from 15 residues. V dropped 6 bases and J dropped 0 bases, with 16 bases sitting between them. Per the germline V gene, CDR1 is SGDLS and CDR2 is YYNGEE. CDR3 region: CASNQGPGFSYEQYF. CDR3 DNA sequence: TGTGCCAGCAACCAAGGCCCCGGATTCTCCTACGAGCAGTACTTC.

J is TRBJ2-3 and V is TRBV27, with a tentative D call TRBD2 (6 bases). Germline V gene data show CDR1 as MNHEY and CDR2 as SMNVEV (reference sequence). The CDR3 runs to 14 residues. Trimming removed 3 bases from V and 6 bases from J, with 13 bases in between. CDR3 loop: CASSFLGGMDTQYF. CDR3 nucleotide sequence: TGTGCCAGCAGTTTTTTGGGCGGGATGGATACGCAGTATTTT.

The CDR3 nucleotides read TGTGCCAGCAGTTCCTTAAACAAAGGGGGCCGAAACGAGCAGTACGTC. It encodes CASSSLNKGGRNEQYV. The rearrangement links TRBV28 to TRBJ2-7; 7 nucleotides line up with TRBD1. This CDR3 is 16 amino acids long. V dropped 4 bases and J dropped 5; count of bases not matched to a gene: 14. Germline values: CDR1 MDHEN, CDR2 SYDVKM.

This clonotype has more than one count but fewer than ten. The V call is TRBV15, the J call TRBJ2-1; maybe TRBD2 (6 bases). CDR3 length equals 14 residues. The germline gives CDR1 LNHNV, CDR2 YYDKDF (reference sequence). V lost 6 bases and J 8 bases, leaving 17 bases between the germline ends. The CDR3 here is CATSPGTSVHEQFF. As DNA, the CDR3 is TGTGCCACCAGTCCCGGGACTTCGGTCCATGAGCAGTTCTTC.

The chain recombines TRBV5-1 with TRBJ2-5, with 7 nucleotides matching TRBD2. The trim removed 2 bases at V and 1 base at J, leaving 2 bases unmatched. The length of the CDR3 is 14 residues. CDR1 and CDR2 from the germline V gene are SGHRS and YFSETQ. The CDR3 spells CASSFGLGQETQYF. The CDR3, as DNA: TGCGCCAGCAGCTTCGGACTAGGCCAAGAGACCCAGTACTTC.

This chain connects TRBV6-2 or TRBV6-3 to TRBJ2-3; TRBD2 might be the D (7 bases). CDR1 is MNHEY, CDR2 SVGEGT, per germline. The CDR3 spans 16 residues. The V end was cut by 2 bases, the J end by 1 base, with 13 bases between. The CDR3 sequence is CASSYPAGARTDTQYF. DNA for the CDR3: TGTGCCAGCAGTTACCCTGCGGGGGCCCGCACAGATACGCAGTATTTT.

In the case of this clonotype: Just one base apart from a much larger clone, this may be a read error. The J gene is TRBJ2-7, the V gene TRBV29-1; 8 bases match TRBD2. Germline-derived CDR1 and CDR2 are SQVTM and ANQGSEA. The CDR3 loop spans 14 amino acids. The CDR3 sequence is CSVLRGGPGYDQYF. The DNA of the CDR3 is TGCAGCGTCCTCCGGGGGGGGCCGGGTTACGACCAGTACTTC.

The V call is TRBV29-1, the J call TRBJ2-5, with D possibly TRBD1 on 5 matching bases. Trimming removed 4 bases at V and 4 bases at J, with 13 bases between. This CDR3 contains 13 residues. Germline CDR1 SQVTM, CDR2 ANQGSEA. DNA of the CDR3: TGCAGCGTTGGCCAGGGCCTCAGAGAGACCCAGTACTTC. Its protein product is CSVGQGLRETQYF.

The table lists this clonotype with a few counts. V is TRBV24-1 and J is TRBJ2-1; 13 bases are shared with TRBD2. The V and J ends lost 6 bases and 7 bases, in that order; junction bases with no gene match: 8. The CDR3 runs to 16 residues. In germline, CDR1 is KGHDR, CDR2 SFDVKD. CDR3 nucleotide sequence: TGTGCCACCAGTACCCGTTGGACTAGCGGGGGTAATGAGCAGTTCTTC. Encoded protein: CATSTRWTSGGNEQFF.

The rearrangement uses TRBV7-9 and TRBJ2-7, with TRBD2 matching 7 bases. In germline, CDR1 is SEHNR, CDR2 FQNEAQ (reference sequence). This CDR3 is 14 amino acids long. Trimming cost V 5 bases and J 6 bases; bases outside gene matches: 10. Here the CDR3 reads CASSLRTSGGEQYF. CDR3 coding DNA: TGTGCCAGCAGCCTAAGGACTTCGGGGGGCGAGCAGTACTTC.

This clonotype was observed a few times. V usage is TRBV7-2 and J usage is TRBJ2-2; no reliable D call. V lost 2 bases and J lost 7, with 5 bases in between. Germline V gives CDR1 SGHTA, CDR2 FQGNSA. This CDR3 has 12 residues. CDR3 coding DNA: TGTGCCAGCAGCTTATGGGTCGGGGAGCTGTTTTTT. It translates to CASSLWVGELFF.

This clonotype was observed a handful of times. The V gene is TRBV7-6, the J gene TRBJ2-5; 11 bases match TRBD2. The CDR3 sequence is 15 residues long. Losses at the gene ends were 5 bases for V and 5 bases for J; bases not matched to a gene: 7. Germline CDR1 and CDR2: SGHVS and FNYEAQ. CDR3: CASSHSGGAGETQYF. CDR3 nucleotide sequence: TGTGCCAGCAGCCATAGCGGGGGGGCCGGGGAGACCCAGTACTTC.